The T cell receptor beta chain described here comes from a study of blood T cells in healthy people across ages. With a J-beta primer mix and a sample-barcoded 5' primer, a second PCR ran 7 to 11 cycles. MiXCR was run by TCRdb on the 5' RACE reads, yielding one entry per CDR3 protein. Here the sample spans more than 700,000 distinct CDR3 sequences, approximately 55% being singletons. With respect to this clonotype: Its antigen remains unknown.

CDR3 length: 12 residues. Germline V lookup: CDR1 DFQATT, CDR2 SNEGSKA (reference sequence). Trimming pared 7 bases from V and 5 bases from J, leaving 15 bases between. General study findings and limits: Without sorted subsets, naive and antigen-experienced compartments could not be conclusively compared. Higher naive T cell percentage went strongly together with higher TCR beta diversity.

Samples had at least 7 million PBMCs isolated from them. The chain combines TRBV20-1 with TRBJ2-7; maybe TRBD2 (6 bases). Sequencing was carried out using blood. The receptor was isolated from a man aged 80 or over in good health. DNA for the CDR3: TGCAGTGGCGGGGAGGTCTCAGACGAGCAGTACTTC. This codes for CSGGEVSDEQYF.